This T cell receptor beta chain was documented in a study of OX40 agonist ivuxolimab in advanced cancers. Overall study: Ivuxolimab is an agonistic anti-OX40 (CD134) antibody, and patients were treated with it.

This CDR3 has 17 residues. The V and J ends lost 1 base and 0 bases respectively, with 16 bases between them. CDR1 and CDR2 from the germline V gene are SGHVS and FQNEAQ. Here immunoSEQ multiplex PCR was the method, and the copy in TCRdb shows in-frame clones only, minus some. The sample lists approximately 30,000 clones; roughly 89% were seen once. The chain recombines TRBV7-8 with TRBJ2-7; D not resolved. The TCR originated in an adult with an advanced solid tumor such as melanoma, head and neck, liver or kidney cancer. The sample was CD4+ or CD8+ T cells sorted from blood, taken in a trial of the OX40 agonist ivuxolimab. The CDR3 sequence is CASSLDEVGYTSYEQYF. The DNA for the CDR3 is TGTGCCAGCAGCTTAGATGAGGTTGGGTATACCTCCTACGAGCAGTACTTC. Full variable domain (missing parts from reference TRBV7-8 and TRBJ2-7): GAGVSQSPRYKVAKRGQDVALRCDPISGHVSLFWYQQALGQGPEFLTYFQNEAQLDKSGLPSDRFFAERPEGSVSTLKIQRTQQEDSAVYLCASSLDEVGYTSYEQYFGPGTRLTVT.